The T cell receptor beta chain under discussion was sequenced for a study of cytomegalovirus exposure and HLA in healthy donors. Germline V gene data show CDR1 as SQVTM and CDR2 as ANQGSEA. The CDR3 length is 14 residues. Trimming stripped 0 bases from V and 5 bases from J, with 12 bases between. With 60 Vbeta and 13 Jbeta primers, the PCR was carried out. Assay: immunoSEQ multiplex PCR; the TCRdb copy retains only in-frame clones and omits some. The table includes 65,000 to 90,000 clones, roughly 78% detected once. Sequenced: PBMCs. This clonotype was sampled from a woman between 35 and 50 years old in good health and CMV-seropositive. The gene calls are TRBV29-1 and TRBJ2-3, with D possibly TRBD1 on 6 matching bases. CDR3 bases: TGCAGCGTTGAAGATGGACAGACAGTAGATACGCAGTATTTT. Translation: CSVEDGQTVDTQYF.